The source of this TCR beta chain is a study of blood T cell repertoires in COVID-19. Study in general: PBMCs, B-cell-depleted T cells, or T cells provided the cDNA or gDNA that made up the material.

Source study methods: Amplification of reference gene primers was used by the study to estimate nucleated cell counts. The data were produced by immunoSEQ multiplex PCR, yet TCRdb's version contains in-frame clones alone and is incomplete. D and trimming come from the DNA, and the V and J calls and clone size come from that table. The sample has 80,000 to 100,000 clones; 86% are singletons. CDR1 is MNHEY and CDR2 is SVGAGI in the germline V gene. V gave up 4 bases and J gave up 7 bases; unmatched junction bases: 4. The CDR3 is 13 amino acids. The material sequenced was peripheral blood. This receptor was identified in a man aged 50-60 years with acute or convalescent COVID-19. The chain recombines TRBV6-5 with TRBJ2-5; the match to TRBD2 covers 9 bases. This chain's CDR3 is CASSWTSEGTQYF. The CDR3 region has the DNA TGTGCCAGCAGTTGGACTAGCGAAGGGACCCAGTACTTC.